The clone carrying this T cell receptor (beta chain) occurred a few times. The assay was immunoSEQ multiplex PCR, and TCRdb's table has in-frame clones only and misses some. The sample includes 600,000 or so clones, around 87% of them seen just once. The sample is drawn from a study of shared T cell receptors in the human thymus. These same data were also listed under a study on human thymus T cells. Per that paper: Healthy Finnish infants undergoing corrective surgery for congenital heart defects provided the donor material. Resections from corrective heart surgery supplied the thymus tissue. Gene usage for V and J segments appeared biased in thymic and blood repertoires. Thymic TCR repertoires of unrelated people reportedly overlapped highly.

The clonotype was recovered from a boy younger than two with a congenital heart defect. Source material: thymocytes.

The CDR3 is CASSVDGINEQFF. The DNA for the CDR3 is TGTGCCAGCAGCGTAGACGGGATTAATGAGCAGTTCTTC. This chain joins TRBV9 and TRBJ2-1; possibly TRBD2 for D (5 bases). The CDR3 consists of 13 residues. CDR1 SGDLS and CDR2 YYNGEE come from the germline V gene. V lost 0 bases and J 7 bases, leaving 8 bases between the germline ends.